This TCR beta chain was recorded in a study of blood T cells in healthy people across ages. Isolating PBMCs gave at least 7 million of these cells per sample. Sample-barcoded 5' priming and a J-beta primer mix drove a second PCR of roughly 6 to 12 cycles. Each cDNA molecule carried a tag from a template-switch adaptor that contained 12 random nucleotides. Each CDR3 protein gets one entry after TCRdb re-called the 5' RACE reads with MiXCR. The profile covers hundreds of thousands of distinct CDR3 sequences, with around three fifths appearing a single time and approximately 37% taken by the ten largest. General study findings and limits: Donor CMV infection status was unknown, possibly confounding age-related changes in expanded clonotypes.

Concerning this clonotype: Its antigen remains unknown.

Germline CDR1 is MNHNS and CDR2 is SASEGT. The CDR3 contains 14 residues. V lost 7 bases and J lost 4, with 17 bases in between. Sequencing was performed on blood. The receptor was isolated from a man aged 60-69 years in good health. V and J are TRBV6-1 and TRBJ2-7; D is unclear. In DNA, the CDR3 is TGTGCCAGCACTCTGACCCAAGAAGCGTACGAGCAGTACTTC. This encodes CASTLTQEAYEQYF.